This T cell receptor beta chain was obtained from a study of CD8 T cells in Susac syndrome (dated by TCRdb to the late 2010s). Regarding the complete study: Whether CD8+ T cell activation and differentiation in Susac syndrome was antigen driven was tested using repertoire sequencing. The study compared CD8+ T cell repertoire clonality among eleven to twelve healthy donors, roughly 14 Susac syndrome patients and about 16 multiple sclerosis patients. Findings and caveats that apply to the study as a whole: The number of individuals in the TCR sequencing and HLA analysis was acknowledged as relatively small.

V is clipped by 2 bases and J by 5 bases, and the sequence between their germline boundaries is 19 bases long. The cysteine opens and the phenylalanine closes a CDR3 of 17 amino acids. Just CDR3 DNA is preserved here, 51 bases in frame from base 1. The germline V gene (reference sequence) specifies MNHEY as CDR1 and SMNVEV as CDR2. As to this clonotype: The antigen it recognizes is unknown. No quality values exist for individual bases; no much larger clone is one base distant.

High-throughput TCR beta sequencing profiled peripheral blood CD8+ and CD4+ T cells from healthy donors, Susac syndrome patients and multiple sclerosis patients. Treatment-naive patients with stable or active relapsing-remitting disease fulfilling revised McDonald criteria were used as multiple sclerosis controls. Bulk CD8+ and CD4+ T cells were purified magnetically by negative isolation, whereas CD8+ TEMRA cells were enriched by FACS. Blood was drawn into EDTA tubes, processed within 24 hours, and PBMCs were isolated by density gradient centrifugation. PBMCs destined for TCR sequencing were cryopreserved in liquid nitrogen and later thawed in a 37 °C water bath. The sorted or isolated CD4+, CD8+ and CD8+ TEMRA cells had a purity of 90% or higher. RNA was extracted using the RNeasy kit, and about 0.45 to 1 ug of the RNA was reverse transcribed with random hexamers. The immunoSEQ multiplex PCR assay, covering 54 Vbeta and 13 Jbeta segments, was used to amplify TCR beta CDR3 regions. PCR amplification bias was corrected by using a synthetic template baseline for primer optimization and computational correction. The study's processing was this. Only productive sequences were kept, with reads annotated to V, D and J genes according to IMGT and analyzed in immunoSEQ Analyzer. To calculate clonality, Shannon entropy was normalized by log2 of the number of productive unique sequences and then subtracted from one. For each patient and control, public and private clones were evaluated among the 100 most prevalent clones. Clones were defined as Susac-specific if absent from the healthy and MS cohorts, from around 1,100 published viral clones and from other ImmuneACCESS disease sequences. TCRdb's own reprocessing of the public reads used fastp at Q25 and MiXCR and kept productive beta chains. Each CDR3 protein appears once, grouped with its most common genes and DNA. The V and J calls, along with clone size, are taken from TCRdb and not from the paper's own processing. The sample includes fewer than 100,000 distinct CDR3 sequences, with roughly nine tenths observed a single time. 0.5% of the sample is taken by the ten largest.

Sequenced: CD8+ T cells from PBMCs. The receptor chain draws on TRBV27 and TRBJ2-1; perhaps TRBD1 is the D gene, with 5 bases matching. The clonotype was recovered from a human donor with multiple sclerosis. The CDR3 has the sequence CASSLGAPPWSDNEQFF. The DNA sequence follows: TGTGCCAGCAGTTTAGGGGCTCCTCCCTGGAGTGACAATGAGCAGTTCTTC.